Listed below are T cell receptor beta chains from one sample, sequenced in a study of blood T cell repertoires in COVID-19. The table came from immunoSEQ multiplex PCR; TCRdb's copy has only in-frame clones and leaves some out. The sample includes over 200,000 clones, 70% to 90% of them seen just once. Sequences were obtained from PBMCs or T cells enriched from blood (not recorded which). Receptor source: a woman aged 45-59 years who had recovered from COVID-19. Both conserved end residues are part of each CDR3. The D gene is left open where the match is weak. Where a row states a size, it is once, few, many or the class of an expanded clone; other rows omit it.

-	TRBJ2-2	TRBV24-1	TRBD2	TGTGCCACCAGTGATTTAGCGCCTAAAAGACAGAGCGGGACTTATACTAACACCGGGGAGCTGTTTTTT	CATSDLAPKRQSGTYTNTGELFF
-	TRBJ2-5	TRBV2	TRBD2	TGTGCCAGCAGTGAAAGAAGCGGGAGGCATTCAGAGACCCAGTACTTC	CASSERSGRHSETQYF
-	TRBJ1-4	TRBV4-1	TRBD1	TGCGCCAGCAGCCAAGATCGAACAGGGGGAAAGGGGAAACTGTTTTTT	CASSQDRTGGKGKLFF
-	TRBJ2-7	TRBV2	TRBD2	TGTGCCAGCAGTGACTTAGCGGGAGGGTCCGTCTACGAGCAGTACTTC	CASSDLAGGSVYEQYF
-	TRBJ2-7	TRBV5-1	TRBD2	TGCGCCAGCAGCTTGGTTTCGGGCGGGGGGCCCTACGAGCAGTACTTC	CASSLVSGGGPYEQYF
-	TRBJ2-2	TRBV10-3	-	TGTGCCATCAGTGGACCGGGGTCTGTAGACGGGGAGCTGTTTTTT	CAISGPGSVDGELFF
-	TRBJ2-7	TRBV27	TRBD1	TGTGCCAGCAGCCCCGGGACAGGGGTCCCCCACTACGAGCAGTACTTC	CASSPGTGVPHYEQYF
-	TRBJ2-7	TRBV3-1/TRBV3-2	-	TGTGCCAGCAGCCAAGGTCAGGGCCCCTACGAGCAGTACTTC	CASSQGQGPYEQYF
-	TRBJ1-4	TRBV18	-	TGTGCCAGCTCACCGGTGGCGGATGAAAAACTGTTTTTT	CASSPVADEKLFF
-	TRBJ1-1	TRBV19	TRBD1	TGTGCCAGTAGTCTCGGGACAGGGTGGAACACTGAAGCTTTCTTT	CASSLGTGWNTEAFF
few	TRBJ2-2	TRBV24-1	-	TGTGCCACCAGTGATTCCGAAGGACAGAACACCGGGGAGCTGTTTTTT	CATSDSEGQNTGELFF
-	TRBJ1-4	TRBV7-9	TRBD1	TGTGCCAGCAGTTCCGACAGGGGTAGTGAAAAACTGTTTTTT	CASSSDRGSEKLFF
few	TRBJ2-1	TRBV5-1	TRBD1	TGCGCCAGCAGCCTCCATCCCGGGACAGGGGGCGCGGGATACAATGAGCAGTTCTTC	CASSLHPGTGGAGYNEQFF
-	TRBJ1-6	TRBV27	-	TGTGCCAGCAGGAGTAACCTCTATAATTCACCCCTCCACTTT	CASRSNLYNSPLHF
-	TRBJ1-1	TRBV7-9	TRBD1	TGTGCCAGCAGCTCCGCAGGGGGCGGGACTGAAGCTTTCTTT	CASSSAGGGTEAFF
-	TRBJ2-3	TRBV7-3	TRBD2	TGTGCCAGCAGCCCCCTGTCGGGAGGGTTCATGGATACGCAGTATTTT	CASSPLSGGFMDTQYF
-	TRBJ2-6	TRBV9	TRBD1	TGTGCCAGCAGCCTAGGGACAGGGGGCTCAGGGGCCAACGTCCTGACTTTC	CASSLGTGGSGANVLTF
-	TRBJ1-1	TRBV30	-	TGTGCCTGGAGCGCTTACAGAGACCTTACTGAAGCTTTCTTT	CAWSAYRDLTEAFF
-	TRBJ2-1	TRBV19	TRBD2	TGTGCCACCTCGGGCGGGAGGATCGACAATGAGCAGTTCTTC	CATSGGRIDNEQFF